This T cell receptor (beta chain) was found in a study of T-cell memory formation after mild COVID-19. Study at large: Among the donors, TCR clusters were largely specific to each donor.

V was pared by 1 base and J by 7 bases, with 11 bases between. The CDR3 loop spans 13 amino acids. Germline V gives CDR1 SGHKS, CDR2 YYEKEE (reference sequence). TCRdb used MiXCR to reprocess the 5' RACE reads, holding one entry per CDR3 protein. In the table there are about 340,000 distinct CDR3 sequences, about 15% of which are singletons. The V call is TRBV5-5, the J call TRBJ1-2; D is uncertain. The sequenced material came from PBMCs or a T cell subset sorted from them (not recorded which). This TCR was recovered from a man between 18 and 29 years old who had mild COVID-19 (a few samples of this study predate the infection). Cell type and time point are not known. Written as DNA, the CDR3 is TGTGCCAGCAGCTTGTCCGGACTAACTGGCTACACCTTC. Translated: CASSLSGLTGYTF.